The present T cell receptor beta chain was sequenced within a study of T cell responses to AZD1222 COVID-19 vaccine. The CDR3 length is 15 residues. In germline, CDR1 is ENHRY, CDR2 SYGVKD. V was pared by 3 bases and J by 1 base, with 4 bases of the junction left unmatched. This table comes from immunoSEQ multiplex PCR, and its TCRdb copy is limited to in-frame clones, with some not included. The sample lists about 100,000 clones, around 90% seen once, with around 4.5% in the top ten. With respect to this clone: The target antigen is unknown.

The study's findings and limits: Clonal diversity was possibly underestimated; the donors were predominantly white British and more often female.

This specimen consisted of peripheral blood, obtained on day 0 of AZD1222 vaccination. The chain carries TRBV10-3 and TRBJ2-7; 9 bases align to TRBD2. This TCR came from an adult in good health. The CDR3 DNA sequence: TGTGCCATCAGTGATGCGCGGGAGGGTTCCTACGAGCAGTACTTC. It codes for CAISDAREGSYEQYF.